This T cell receptor beta chain came from a study of T cells in Graves' hyperthyroidism and ophthalmopathy (dated by TCRdb to between 2018 and 2021). With respect to the entire study: Peripheral blood was sampled at the time of initial diagnosis, prior to any treatment. A discovery cohort of approximately 100 patients, roughly 45 with Graves' ophthalmopathy and approximately 55 with stable Graves' hyperthyroidism, was used to find distinguishing TCR V-J signatures. An independent validation cohort of about 19 hyperthyroidism patients and 17 patients who later progressed to ophthalmopathy tested prospective prediction of ophthalmopathy. The 75 to 100 discovery patients were divided at random into training and test sets in a 7:3 ratio. Thyroid tissue and blood T-cell repertoires from several Graves' hyperthyroidism patients were also compared in the study. After blood sampling, hyperthyroidism patients were treated with methimazole at a starting dose of 30 mg daily, and ophthalmopathy patients were treated with high-dose intravenous methylprednisolone. According to the paper, TCR Vbeta CDR3 sequencing was carried out on some 130 peripheral blood samples, which came from approximately 41 ophthalmopathy, around 75 hyperthyroidism and some 17 progressor patients. On the study overall, not on this receptor specifically: Most expanded thyroid clonotypes (frequency above 0.001) were also detected in blood, a finding suggesting that blood repertoires may reflect thyroid immune responses. During validation, the model predicted progression to ophthalmopathy a median of approximately 6 months ahead of onset, with more than 60% sensitivity and 72% to 80% specificity. No statistical method was used to set the sample size in advance, and investigators knew the group allocation. In cross-validation, a model built on a 13 V-J signature told ophthalmopathy apart from stable hyperthyroidism with 87.88% sensitivity and around 83% specificity, and in testing the same model reached 80%/75%.

In the ophthalmopathy patients, disease was moderately to severely active, with a Clinical Activity Score of 3 or more, a NOSPECS grade of 4 or more, and a duration of less than 3 months. Exclusion was applied to patients with uncontrolled infections, other autoimmune diseases, pregnancy or lactation. Clinical symptoms, serum thyroxine and TRAb, thyroid ultrasound, and orbital computed tomography formed the basis for the diagnoses. PBMCs were separated from about 10 ml of fresh peripheral blood using Ficoll-Paque density gradient centrifugation. Total RNA was extracted using Trizol reagent, and RNA quality was assessed on an Agilent 2100 Bioanalyzer. The germline V gene yields SGDLS for CDR1 and YYNGEE for CDR2. The junction shows trimming of 3 bases on V and 6 bases on J, plus 9 bases between the germline ends. The CDR3 covers 13 residues, taking in both the cysteine and the phenylalanine. The read is trimmed to its CDR3 DNA, 39 bases read in frame from base 1.

Amplification of TCR beta CDR3 regions was carried out from RNA transcripts. The first round of RT-PCR for the TCR CDR3 was performed with the HTBI primer set and the Qiagen OneStep RT-PCR kit. Libraries were constructed in a second round of multiplex PCR, after which size selection and purification were carried out. The libraries were sequenced on an Illumina HiSeq2000 using paired-end 100 bp reads. Turning to the authors' computational methods: SOAPnuke was used to process the raw data, removing reads that contained adapters or uncalled bases, had a mean Phred below 15, or lacked an exact match to the constant primer or identifier. COPE v1.2.5 was used to merge the high-quality paired reads, and each unique nucleotide sequence was defined as a clonotype. MiTCR v1.1 was used to align clonotypes to the IMGT TRBV, TRBD and TRBJ reference segments. The analysis included only V-J combinations with a frequency above 0.0001, which together covered 99% to 99.2% of the repertoires. The TCS score was defined as F50 (clonal expansion) divided by E x V (chaos), with BLOSUM62-based TCRdist calculated between CDR3 peptides within each V-J. Welch's t-statistics and random forest reduced just over 500 V-J features to fewer than 15, which were used in a naive Bayes classifier (R e1071). TCRdb itself trimmed the public reads at Q25 with fastp, ran MiXCR and retained productive beta chains. Duplicate CDR3 protein sequences are folded into a single record with the most common DNA and genes. The V and J calls here are based on TCRdb, not the publication. The sample yields some 500,000 distinct CDR3 sequences; about 16% were counted once. The ten top clones hold less than 30% of the sample.

About this clonotype: Its antigen remains undetermined. Base-call qualities are not available, and no considerably larger clone is one nucleotide away.

This sequence uses TRBV9 and TRBJ2-2; TRBD2 is a possible D gene, resting on 5 matching bases. This receptor was identified in a woman in her twenties or thirties with Graves' ophthalmopathy. The sample taken for sequencing was blood. The CDR3 region reads CASSGDSAGELFF. In nucleotides, the sequence is TGTGCCAGCAGCGGGGATAGCGCCGGGGAGCTGTTTTTT.